This T cell receptor (beta chain) was captured by sequencing in a study of shared clonotypes between healthy human individuals. Across the whole study: Contributing individuals were a couple of females and a few males aged 18 to 49.

Details on this clone: No antigen is known for it.

Germline V CDR1 and CDR2: MDHEN, SYDVKM. The CDR3 is 21 residues long. V dropped 3 bases and J dropped 4 bases, with 31 bases sitting between them. Study-level points and caveats: Generation probabilities of non-shared clonotypes were lower (relative to those shared by all four donors). Genetic and exposure-history diversity was limited by the small donor number.

Memory CD4+ cells were the fraction left after CD45RA+ naive selection. Clones were sequenced by immunoSEQ multiplex PCR, and TCRdb holds only the in-frame ones, with some missing. The sample shows around 700,000 clones, more than 70% of them seen only once. This TCR derives from a woman in her twenties or thirties in good health. Sequenced input: memory CD4+ T cells sorted from blood. Subset denoted: CD45RA-negative fraction. The rearrangement uses TRBV28 and TRBJ1-5; tentatively, D is TRBD1 (5 bases). In DNA form, the CDR3 reads TGTGCCAGCAGTTTCCGTCCGTGGCAGGGAAGGGTAAAAAGGCCGAATCAGCCCCAGCATTTT. It encodes CASSFRPWQGRVKRPNQPQHF.